This TCR beta chain is from a study of cytomegalovirus exposure and HLA in healthy donors. This CDR3 comprises 14 residues. The germline V gene encodes CDR1 LNHDA and CDR2 SQIVND (reference sequence). Deletions cut 6 bases from V and 0 bases from J, with 11 bases between. About this clone itself: The antigen remains unidentified.

Study conclusions and caveats: In a later analysis, TCR beta V- and J-gene trimming was associated with a missense DCLRE1C variant.

PCR was performed using 60 Vbeta and 13 Jbeta primers. Assay: immunoSEQ multiplex PCR; the TCRdb copy retains only in-frame clones and omits some. The sample consists of approximately 140,000 clones, roughly 77% of them appearing once. The sample consisted of PBMCs. This rearrangement joins TRBV19 to TRBJ1-1; tentatively, D is TRBD1 (5 bases). The receptor was isolated from a middle-aged man in good health and CMV-seronegative. This CDR3 is CASRLTAMNTEAFF. The CDR3 DNA reads as TGTGCCAGTAGATTGACAGCTATGAACACTGAAGCTTTCTTT.